The clone carrying this TCR beta chain has a handful of counts. Its target is unknown. Primers for the PCR totalled 60 Vbeta and 13 Jbeta. Sequenced by immunoSEQ multiplex PCR; TCRdb stores in-frame clones only, minus some. The table records about 150,000 clones, 8.5% to 10% of them present only once. These data come from a study of cytomegalovirus exposure and HLA in healthy donors. Study observations and caveats: 164 TCR beta chains were listed as cytomegalovirus-associated. Accurate HLA-A and HLA-B prediction from TCR beta sequences was reported for most subjects. About 87% or about 30% of the time was how often most TCR beta V segments were productive, according to an earlier analysis. A missense variant in DCLRE1C was later tied to TCR beta V- and J-gene trimming.

This TCR was sampled from a man in his fifties in good health and CMV-seronegative. Sequences were obtained from PBMCs.

In nucleotides, the CDR3 is TGCGCCAGCAGCTTGGGTGTGAGTGGAGGCAATCAGCCCCAGCATTTT. Its protein is CASSLGVSGGNQPQHF. The V gene is TRBV5-1, the J gene TRBJ1-5; no reliable D call. Trimming removed 0 bases at V and 2 bases at J, with 12 bases between. The CDR3 is 16 residues long. Germline CDR1 and CDR2: SGHRS and YFSETQ.